This record covers a single T cell receptor (beta chain). Its matching antigen is unknown. The data were taken from a study of T cell responses to AZD1222 COVID-19 vaccine. The CDR3 runs 15 residues. Germline V gene sequence: CDR1 LNHNV, CDR2 YYDKDF (reference sequence). V was clipped by 3 bases and J by 8 bases; unmatched bases: 8. Overall study results and limits: Clonal diversity may have been underestimated in mostly white British donors. Sampling that yielded the repertoires occurred only after the peak T cell response. When two AZD1222 doses had been given, Spike-specific TCR breadth and depth rose. Of spike-specific TCRs, nearly half reportedly target regions left unmutated in variants.

Some clones are missing from TCRdb's copy, which holds only in-frame ones; the method was immunoSEQ multiplex PCR. The table shows approximately 90,000 clones, with over 80% occurring only once. The sample in question was peripheral blood, obtained on day 0 of AZD1222 vaccination. The clonotype was recovered from an adult in good health. This chain joins TRBV15 and TRBJ1-2; 11 bases fit TRBD1. CDR3 residues: CATSRAGTGGKGYTF. The CDR3, as DNA: TGTGCCACCAGCAGGGCAGGGACAGGGGGTAAGGGCTACACCTTC.